This T cell receptor beta chain was recovered during a study of blood T cell repertoires in COVID-19. Study as a whole: Italy, Spain and the United States were the sources of the convalescent and acute COVID-19 samples. PBMCs, B-cell-depleted T cells, or T cells provided the cDNA or gDNA that made up the material.

This clone was detected only once. How the authors handled the data: Researchers report that nucleated cell counts were estimated from reference gene primer amplification. The assay was immunoSEQ multiplex PCR, and TCRdb's table has in-frame clones only and misses some. V and J calls and clone size are copied from that table; D and trimming were computed from the DNA. The table has 200,000 to 300,000 clones, approximately 86% seen once; the top ten hold around 6.5%. What was sequenced was peripheral blood. This clonotype originated in a woman aged 60-70 years with active or convalescent COVID-19.

The CDR3 sequence is CASRTSGGLEGSGELFF. As DNA, the CDR3 is TGTGCAAGTAGGACTAGCGGGGGCCTTGAGGGAAGCGGGGAGCTGTTTTTT. The rearrangement joins TRBV12-2 to TRBJ2-2; TRBD2 is the table's D call, not checked against the DNA. TRBV12-2 is a pseudogene locus. This CDR3 is built from 17 residues.